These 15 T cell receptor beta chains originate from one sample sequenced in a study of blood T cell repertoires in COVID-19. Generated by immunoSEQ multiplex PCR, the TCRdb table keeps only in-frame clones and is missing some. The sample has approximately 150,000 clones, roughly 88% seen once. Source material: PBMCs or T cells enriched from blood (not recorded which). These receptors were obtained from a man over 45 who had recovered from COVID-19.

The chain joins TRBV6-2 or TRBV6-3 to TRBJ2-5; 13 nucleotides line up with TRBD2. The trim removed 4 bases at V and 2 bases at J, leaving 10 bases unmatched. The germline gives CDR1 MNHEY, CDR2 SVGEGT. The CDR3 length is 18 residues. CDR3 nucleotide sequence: TGTGCCAGCAGTTCACGACTAGCGGGGGGCCCGGATCAAGAGACCCAGTACTTC. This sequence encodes CASSSRLAGGPDQETQYF.

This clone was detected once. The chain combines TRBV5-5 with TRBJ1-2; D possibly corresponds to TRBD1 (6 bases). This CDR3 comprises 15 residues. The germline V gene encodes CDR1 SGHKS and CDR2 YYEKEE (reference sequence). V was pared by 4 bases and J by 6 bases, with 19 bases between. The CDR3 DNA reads TGTGCCAGCAGCCGCCAGGCAGGGGAAGTCGATGGCTACACCTTC. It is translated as CASSRQAGEVDGYTF.

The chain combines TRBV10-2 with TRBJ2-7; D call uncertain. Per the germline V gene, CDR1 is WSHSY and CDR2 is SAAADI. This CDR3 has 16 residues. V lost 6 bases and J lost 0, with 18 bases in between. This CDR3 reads CASSPPSPSYSYEQYF. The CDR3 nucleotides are TGCGCCAGCAGCCCGCCGTCCCCCTCCTACTCCTACGAGCAGTACTTC.

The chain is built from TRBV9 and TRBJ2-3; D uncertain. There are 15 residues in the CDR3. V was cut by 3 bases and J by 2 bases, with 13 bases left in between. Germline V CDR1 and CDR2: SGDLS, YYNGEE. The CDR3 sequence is CASSAFIDITDTQYF. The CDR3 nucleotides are TGTGCCAGCAGCGCCTTCATAGACATCACAGATACGCAGTATTTT.

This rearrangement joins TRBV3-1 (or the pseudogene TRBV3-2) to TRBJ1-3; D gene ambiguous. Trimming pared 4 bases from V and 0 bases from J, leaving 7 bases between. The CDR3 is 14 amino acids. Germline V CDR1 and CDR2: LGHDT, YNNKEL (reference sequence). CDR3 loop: CASSRRGSGNTIYF. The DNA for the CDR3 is TGTGCCAGCAGCCGCCGGGGCTCTGGAAACACCATATATTTT.

This chain's CDR3 is CASSRQPGLAGRAQYF. The CDR3 DNA reads as TGTGCCAGCAGCCGACAGCCGGGACTAGCGGGGAGGGCGCAGTATTTT. The chain has TRBV7-7 and TRBJ2-3, with TRBD2 identical over 13 bases. The junction had 12 bases not matched to a gene; V was cut back by 5 bases and J by 10 bases. The CDR3 sequence is 16 residues long. Germline CDR1 reads SSHAT; CDR2 reads FNYEAQ (reference sequence).

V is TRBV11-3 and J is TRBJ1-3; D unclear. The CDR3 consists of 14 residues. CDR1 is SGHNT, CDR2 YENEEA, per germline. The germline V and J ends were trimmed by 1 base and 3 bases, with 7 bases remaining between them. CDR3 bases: TGTGCCAGCAGCTTAGCCGGTCTTGGAAACACCATATATTTT. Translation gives CASSLAGLGNTIYF.

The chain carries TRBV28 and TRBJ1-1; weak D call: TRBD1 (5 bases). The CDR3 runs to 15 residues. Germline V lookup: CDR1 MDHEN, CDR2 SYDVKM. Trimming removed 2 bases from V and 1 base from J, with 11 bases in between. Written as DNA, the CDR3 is TGTGCCAGCAGTTTACCAGGGTACGGGAACACTGAAGCTTTCTTT. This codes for CASSLPGYGNTEAFF.

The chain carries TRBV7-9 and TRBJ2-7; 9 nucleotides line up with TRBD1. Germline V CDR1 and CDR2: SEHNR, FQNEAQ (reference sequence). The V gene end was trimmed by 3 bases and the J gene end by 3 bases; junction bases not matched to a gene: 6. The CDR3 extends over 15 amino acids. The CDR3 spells CASSFVGTGHYEQYF. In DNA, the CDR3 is TGTGCCAGCAGCTTCGTCGGGACAGGGCACTACGAGCAGTACTTC.

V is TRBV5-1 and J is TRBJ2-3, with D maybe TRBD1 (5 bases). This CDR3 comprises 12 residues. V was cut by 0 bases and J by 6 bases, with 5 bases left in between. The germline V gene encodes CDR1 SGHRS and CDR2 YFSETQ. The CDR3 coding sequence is TGCGCCAGCAGCTTGGACAGGGATACGCAGTATTTT. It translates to CASSLDRDTQYF.

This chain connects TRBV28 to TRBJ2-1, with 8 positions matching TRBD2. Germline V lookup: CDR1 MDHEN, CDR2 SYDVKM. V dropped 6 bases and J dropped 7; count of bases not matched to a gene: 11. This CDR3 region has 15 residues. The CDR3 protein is CASSPLSGGLNEQFF. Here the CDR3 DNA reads TGTGCCAGCAGCCCCTTATCGGGGGGGCTTAATGAGCAGTTCTTC. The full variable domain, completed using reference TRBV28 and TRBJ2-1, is DVKVTQSSRYLVKRTGEKVFLECVQDMDHENMFWYRQDPGLGLRLIYFSYDVKMKEKGDIPEGYSVSREKKERFSLILESASTNQTSMYLCASSPLSGGLNEQFFGPGTRLTVL.

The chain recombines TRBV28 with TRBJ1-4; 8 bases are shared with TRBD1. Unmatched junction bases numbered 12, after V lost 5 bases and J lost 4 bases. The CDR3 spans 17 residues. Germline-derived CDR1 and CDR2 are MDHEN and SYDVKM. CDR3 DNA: TGTGCCAGCAGTCCGACGGGACAGGTCGCTTTTAATGAAAAACTGTTTTTT. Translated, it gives CASSPTGQVAFNEKLFF.

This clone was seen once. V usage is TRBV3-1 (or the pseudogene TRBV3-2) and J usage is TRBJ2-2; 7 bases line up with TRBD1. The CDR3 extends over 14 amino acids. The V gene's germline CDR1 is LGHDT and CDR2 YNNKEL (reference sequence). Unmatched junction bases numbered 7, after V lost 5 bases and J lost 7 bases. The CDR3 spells CASSYTGVNGELFF. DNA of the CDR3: TGTGCCAGCAGCTACACAGGGGTTAACGGGGAGCTGTTTTTT.

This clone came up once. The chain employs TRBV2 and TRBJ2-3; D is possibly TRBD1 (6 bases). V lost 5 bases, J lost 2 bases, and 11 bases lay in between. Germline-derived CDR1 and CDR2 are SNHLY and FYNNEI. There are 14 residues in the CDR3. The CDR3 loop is CASSYRDNTDTQYF. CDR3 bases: TGTGCCAGCAGTTACCGGGACAACACAGATACGCAGTATTTT.

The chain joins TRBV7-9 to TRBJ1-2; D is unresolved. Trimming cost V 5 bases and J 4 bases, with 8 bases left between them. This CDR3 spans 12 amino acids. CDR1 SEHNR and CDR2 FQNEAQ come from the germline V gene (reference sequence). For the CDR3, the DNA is TGTGCCAGCAGCGCCGACACCTATGGCTACACCTTC. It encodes CASSADTYGYTF.